A single sample gave rise to the 15 T cell receptor beta chains below, sequenced in a study of blood T cell repertoires in COVID-19. Repertoires were generated with immunoSEQ multiplex PCR, while TCRdb's copy carries only in-frame clones and drops some. The sample contains 150,000 to 200,000 clones, around 85% of which appear only once. The sequenced sample consisted of peripheral blood. The receptors were gathered from a human donor with active or convalescent COVID-19. The donor label of this sample is uncertain.

This clone appeared a few times. The chain employs TRBV19 and TRBJ1-5; tentatively, D is TRBD1 (5 bases). The ends were cut back, 1 base at V and 11 bases at J, with 9 bases in the middle. CDR3 length: 12 residues. CDR1 and CDR2 (germline): LNHDA, SQIVND (reference sequence). CDR3 bases: TGTGCCAGTAGTATAGGCGCAGGGACCCAGCATTTT. Amino acid sequence: CASSIGAGTQHF.

The sample holds a few counts of this clone. V gene TRBV4-1 combines with J gene TRBJ1-1, with D tentatively TRBD1 (6 bases). CDR3 size: 12 residues. V lost 2 bases, J lost 5 bases, and 6 bases lay in between. The germline gives CDR1 MGHRA, CDR2 YSYEKL. CDR3 coding DNA: TGCGCCAGCAGCCAACAGGGGACTGAAGCTTTCTTT. Encoded protein: CASSQQGTEAFF.

The rearrangement joins TRBV19 to TRBJ2-5; TRBD2 matches at 7 bases. Trimming at V came to 3 bases and at J to 5 bases, leaving 6 bases not matched to a gene. The CDR3 contains 14 residues. The germline CDR1 and CDR2 sequences are LNHDA and SQIVND (reference sequence). The CDR3 bases are TGTGCCAGTAGTATCGGACTAGTGGGTGAGACCCAGTACTTC. Encoded protein: CASSIGLVGETQYF.

Regarding this clone: Other DNA sequences in the same sample also yield this CDR3. The CDR3 DNA is TGCGCCAGCAGCCCTACAGGGGGCGAGTACGAGCAGTACTTC. Amino acids: CASSPTGGEYEQYF. The rearrangement links TRBV5-1 to TRBJ2-7; 9 nucleotides agree with TRBD1. V lost 4 bases, J lost 4 bases, and 6 bases stayed unmatched. The CDR3 consists of 14 residues. Germline values: CDR1 SGHRS, CDR2 YFSETQ.

The chain carries TRBV30 and TRBJ1-1; no clear D gene. CDR1 and CDR2 from the germline V gene are GTSNPN and SVGIG (reference sequence). The CDR3 consists of 14 residues. V was shortened by 2 bases and J by 5 bases, with 15 bases between the two germline ends. This CDR3 reads CAWSLIMTGTEAFF. In nucleotides, the CDR3 is TGTGCCTGGAGTCTCATTATGACGGGAACTGAAGCTTTCTTT. Full variable domain (remainder filled in from reference TRBV30 and TRBJ1-1): SQTIHQWPATLVQPVGSPLSLECTVEGTSNPNLYWYRQAAGRGLQLLFYSVGIGQISSEVPQNLSASRPQDRQFILSSKKLLLSDSGFYLCAWSLIMTGTEAFFGQGTRLTVV.

The chain combines TRBV5-6 with TRBJ2-7; 8 bases are a match to TRBD1. Losses at the gene ends were 5 bases for V and 5 bases for J; bases not matched to a gene: 12. The V gene's germline CDR1 is SGHDT and CDR2 YYEEEE. This CDR3 comprises 15 residues. CDR3 in amino acids: CASRHPGQASHEQYF. In nucleotides, the CDR3 is TGTGCCAGCAGACATCCGGGACAGGCGTCCCACGAGCAGTACTTC.

The chain is built from TRBV6-1 and TRBJ2-7; D not certain. Per germline, CDR1 MNHNS and CDR2 SASEGT. The CDR3 contains 16 residues. The germline V and J ends were trimmed by 1 base and 3 bases, with 16 bases remaining between them. DNA for the CDR3: TGTGCCAGCAGTGAAGTAGGCCCGAACACGGGCTACGAGCAGTACTTC. This codes for CASSEVGPNTGYEQYF.

This clone has just one count. V and J are TRBV5-1 and TRBJ2-1; 9 positions match TRBD2. This CDR3 has 15 amino acids. Germline V gene data show CDR1 as SGHRS and CDR2 as YFSETQ. Trimming cost V 0 bases and J 7 bases; bases outside gene matches: 5. CDR3 protein: CASSLALTSGNEQFF. The CDR3, as DNA: TGCGCCAGCAGCTTGGCCCTTACTAGCGGGAATGAGCAGTTCTTC. Together with reference TRBV5-1 and TRBJ2-1, the CDR3 gives the full variable domain: KAGVTQTPRYLIKTRGQQVTLSCSPISGHRSVSWYQQTPGQGLQFLFEYFSETQRNKGNFPGRFSGRQFSNSRSEMNVSTLELGDSALYLCASSLALTSGNEQFFGPGTRLTVL.

This clone was recorded a few times. The chain recombines TRBV7-9 with TRBJ2-5; the match to TRBD1 covers 7 bases. The CDR3 covers 14 residues. V lost 5 bases to trimming and J lost 1 base; unmatched junction nucleotides: 4. Germline V gives CDR1 SEHNR, CDR2 FQNEAQ (reference sequence). The CDR3, as DNA: TGTGCCAGCAGCCCTCGACAGGGCCAAGAGACCCAGTACTTC. This sequence encodes CASSPRQGQETQYF.

V gene TRBV19 combines with J gene TRBJ2-4; weak D call: TRBD1 (6 bases). CDR1 LNHDA and CDR2 SQIVND come from the germline V gene (reference sequence). This CDR3 has 15 amino acids. V shed 1 base and J shed 0 bases, with 7 bases lying between them. Here the CDR3 reads CASSIAGVAKNIQYF. The DNA for the CDR3 is TGTGCCAGTAGTATAGCAGGGGTAGCCAAAAACATTCAGTACTTC.

This chain connects TRBV30 to TRBJ2-2, with 15 bases identical to TRBD2. The CDR3 contains 20 residues. Trimming at V came to 0 bases and at J to 5 bases, leaving 13 bases not matched to a gene. In germline, CDR1 is GTSNPN, CDR2 SVGIG (reference sequence). The DNA of the CDR3 is TGTGCCTGGAGTGTCTGGACAGGGGGACTAGCGGGAGGTCGGACCGGGGAGCTGTTTTTT. This codes for CAWSVWTGGLAGGRTGELFF. Based on the CDR3 plus reference TRBV30 and TRBJ2-2, the full variable domain is SQTIHQWPATLVQPVGSPLSLECTVEGTSNPNLYWYRQAAGRGLQLLFYSVGIGQISSEVPQNLSASRPQDRQFILSSKKLLLSDSGFYLCAWSVWTGGLAGGRTGELFFGEGSRLTVL.

The rearrangement joins TRBV19 to TRBJ1-5; D may be TRBD1 (6 bases). The CDR3 contains 15 residues. The V gene lost 6 bases and the J gene lost 3 bases, with 15 bases spanning the gap. Germline CDR1 LNHDA, CDR2 SQIVND (reference sequence). This CDR3 is CASSHGGGNNQPQHF. In DNA form, the CDR3 reads TGTGCCAGTAGCCACGGGGGGGGCAACAATCAGCCCCAGCATTTT. The whole variable domain, remainder taken from reference TRBV19 and TRBJ1-5, is DGGITQSPKYLFRKEGQNVTLSCEQNLNHDAMYWYRQDPGQGLRLIYYSQIVNDFQKGDIAEGYSVSREKKESFPLTVTSAQKNPTAFYLCASSHGGGNNQPQHFGDGTRLSIL.

The V gene is TRBV4-2, the J gene TRBJ2-2; 13 nucleotides line up with TRBD2. This CDR3 has 16 amino acids. With 5 bases clipped from V and 8 bases from J, the junction kept 8 bases outside the gene matches. The germline CDR1 and CDR2 sequences are LGHNA and YNFKEQ. DNA for the CDR3: TGTGCCAGCAGCTACCGACTAGCGGGGGGTTTGGGGGAGCTGTTTTTT. As protein: CASSYRLAGGLGELFF.

The V call is TRBV7-2, the J call TRBJ2-1, with 10 nucleotides matching TRBD2. V dropped 1 base and J dropped 8; count of bases not matched to a gene: 8. This CDR3 is built from 16 residues. Germline V gene sequence: CDR1 SGHTA, CDR2 FQGNSA. Here the CDR3 DNA reads TGTGCCAGCAGCTTAGTCCGGACTAGCGGCAGTGATGAGCAGTTCTTC. Encoded protein: CASSLVRTSGSDEQFF.

V is TRBV4-2 and J is TRBJ2-5, with 12 bases fitting TRBD2. The CDR3 is 16 residues long. Germline CDR1 reads LGHNA; CDR2 reads YNFKEQ. V lost 3 bases and J lost 2; bases outside the gene matches: 4. CDR3 in amino acids: CASSQLLAGGQETQYF. In DNA, the CDR3 is TGTGCCAGCAGCCAGTTACTAGCGGGAGGTCAAGAGACCCAGTACTTC.